The 5 T cell receptor beta chains given below trace back to one sample, sequenced in a study of neoadjuvant anti-PD-1 for oral cavity cancer (dated by TCRdb to about 2021). The method was the immunoSEQ multiplex PCR assay. The table comes from immuneACCESS by way of TCRdb, which keeps in-frame sequences with V and J called. Part of the clones is missing from these tables; in studies checked, under half for an unresolved V gene and the rest for unknown reasons. In all, the sample holds about 14,000 clones, and approximately 71% of those were seen once. The top ten clonotypes cover less than 3.5% of the sample. The sample's time point label, in plain terms: before neoadjuvant nivolumab. The sequencing here drew on PBMCs, taken before nivolumab (anti-PD-1) treatment. The source of these receptors is a person aged 40-85 years with oral cavity squamous cell carcinoma.

This clone was observed a handful of times. This chain joins TRBV6-1 and TRBJ2-2; 11 nucleotides align to TRBD2. Trimming removed 1 base from V and 7 bases from J; junction bases left unmatched: 2. The CDR3 contains 15 residues. Per germline, CDR1 MNHNS and CDR2 SASEGT. The CDR3 loop is CASSEGLAGSGELFF. DNA of the CDR3: TGTGCCAGCAGTGAAGGACTAGCGGGGAGCGGGGAGCTGTTTTTT.

CDR3 in amino acids: CASSSIDSNSVQYF. The CDR3 DNA reads as TGTGCCAGCAGCTCTATAGACTCGAACAGCGTGCAGTATTTT. The chain links TRBV27 to TRBJ2-3; D unresolved. The germline V and J ends were trimmed by 6 bases and 11 bases, with 21 bases remaining between them. This CDR3 has 14 amino acids. The germline V gene encodes CDR1 MNHEY and CDR2 SMNVEV (reference sequence).

This clone was observed a handful of times. The rearrangement uses TRBV5-1 and TRBJ2-5; TRBD2 agrees at 11 bases. Germline-derived CDR1 and CDR2 are SGHRS and YFSETQ. The CDR3 runs to 19 residues. V lost 0 bases, J lost 0 bases, and 10 bases stayed unmatched. The CDR3 bases are TGCGCCAGCAGCTTGGCGTCGCTAGCGGGGGGCGAATACCAAGAGACCCAGTACTTC. Amino acid sequence: CASSLASLAGGEYQETQYF.

V is TRBV15 and J is TRBJ1-1, with 11 nucleotides matching TRBD1. Per germline, CDR1 LNHNV and CDR2 YYDKDF (reference sequence). The J segment lost 5 bases and the V segment lost 3 bases, leaving 8 bases of the junction unmatched. This CDR3 is built from 16 residues. DNA for the CDR3: TGTGCCACCAGCAGCGGGACAGGGGGTGTGGAGACTGAAGCTTTCTTT. This translates into CATSSGTGGVETEAFF.

The chain employs TRBV27 and TRBJ1-2; no reliable D call. The germline gives CDR1 MNHEY, CDR2 SMNVEV (reference sequence). V dropped 5 bases and J dropped 4 bases, with 17 bases sitting between them. This CDR3 is built from 15 residues. The DNA for the CDR3 is TGTGCCAGCAGTGCAAATACTCAGGTGGTCTATGGCTACACCTTC. Protein product: CASSANTQVVYGYTF.